The 26 T cell receptor beta chains reported below all come from one sample, sequenced in a study of blood T cell repertoires in COVID-19. Assay used: immunoSEQ multiplex PCR; TCRdb lists only in-frame clones, some missing. Of 110,000 to 150,000 clones detected, 90% appear once; the ten largest clones hold approximately 10%. The sequenced material came from peripheral blood. Every receptor here comes from an elderly woman with acute or convalescent COVID-19.

This chain joins TRBV7-2 and TRBJ1-5, with D uncertain. The ends were cut back, 1 base at V and 3 bases at J, with 10 bases in the middle. CDR1 and CDR2 from the germline V gene are SGHTA and FQGNSA. The CDR3 totals 15 residues. CDR3 sequence: CASSLVAGNNQPQHF. The CDR3 DNA reads as TGTGCCAGCAGCTTAGTGGCGGGGAACAATCAGCCCCAGCATTTT. The variable domain in full, completed from reference TRBV7-2 and TRBJ1-5, reads GAGVSQSPSNKVTEKGKDVELRCDPISGHTALYWYRQSLGQGLEFLIYFQGNSAPDKSGLPSDRFSAERTGGSVSTLTIQRTQQEDSAVYLCASSLVAGNNQPQHFGDGTRLSIL.

The chain links TRBV7-2 to TRBJ1-5, with D tentatively TRBD1 (5 bases). Trimming removed 0 bases from V and 0 bases from J, with 9 bases in between. CDR1 is SGHTA and CDR2 is FQGNSA in the germline V gene. CDR3 length equals 16 residues. CDR3 sequence (DNA): TGTGCCAGCAGCTTAGCGACGACAGTTAGCAATCAGCCCCAGCATTTT. This translates into CASSLATTVSNQPQHF.

Only one count was recorded for this clone. The V gene is TRBV4-2, the J gene TRBJ2-2, with 7 bases fitting TRBD1. CDR3 length: 16 residues. Trimming removed 0 bases from V and 4 bases from J; junction bases left unmatched: 5. Germline V gene data show CDR1 as LGHNA and CDR2 as YNFKEQ. This CDR3 is CASSQDHRGATGELFF. In DNA, the CDR3 is TGTGCCAGCAGCCAAGACCACAGGGGAGCCACCGGGGAGCTGTTTTTT.

DNA of the CDR3: TGTGCCACCAGCAGAGATATAACCGCACGGGAGACCCAGTACTTC. Protein sequence: CATSRDITARETQYF. The V gene is TRBV15, the J gene TRBJ2-5; D is uncertain. Germline V gene data show CDR1 as LNHNV and CDR2 as YYDKDF (reference sequence). The CDR3 consists of 15 residues. Between the trimmed V and J ends, which lost 0 bases and 5 bases, there was a span of 13 bases.

The genes are TRBV7-9 and TRBJ1-1, with D tentatively TRBD1 (6 bases). Germline V gene lookup returns CDR1 SEHNR and CDR2 FQNEAQ (reference sequence). Trimming took off 5 bases at V and 5 bases at J, with 9 bases between the two ends. The CDR3 sequence is 12 residues long. The CDR3 is CASSRQETEAFF. The CDR3 region has the DNA TGTGCCAGCAGCCGACAGGAGACTGAAGCTTTCTTT.

This chain uses TRBV7-8 with TRBJ2-4, with D perhaps matching TRBD1 (5 bases). Germline values: CDR1 SGHVS, CDR2 FQNEAQ. The CDR3 has 17 amino acids. V lost 1 base, J lost 0 bases, and 13 bases lay in between. Written as DNA, the CDR3 is TGTGCCAGCAGCTTAGGCAGGGTTTCCCTAGCCAAAAACATTCAGTACTTC. Its translation: CASSLGRVSLAKNIQYF.

The chain has TRBV21-1 and TRBJ1-5; the listed D gene, TRBD1, was not tested against the DNA. TRBV21-1 is tagged as a pseudogene. The CDR3 has 16 residues. Here the CDR3 DNA reads TGTGCCAGCAGCATAGATAACAGGGAAGGCAATCAGCCCCAGCATTTT. Its protein product is CASSIDNREGNQPQHF.

The chain joins TRBV3-1 (or the pseudogene TRBV3-2) to TRBJ2-7; 10 bases are a match to TRBD2. The CDR3 runs 15 residues. The J segment lost 1 base and the V segment lost 3 bases, leaving 3 bases of the junction unmatched. From germline, CDR1 is LGHDT and CDR2 YNNKEL (reference sequence). CDR3 DNA: TGTGCCAGCAGCCAGGCACTAGCGGGGTCCTACGAGCAGTACTTC. This translates into CASSQALAGSYEQYF.

The gene calls are TRBV29-1 and TRBJ2-1; TRBD2 might be the D (5 bases). The CDR3 has 14 residues. Germline CDR1 reads SQVTM; CDR2 reads ANQGSEA. Trimming removed 4 bases at V and 0 bases at J, with 10 bases between. The CDR3 bases are TGCAGCGTTGTTGGGGAGAGCTCCTACAATGAGCAGTTCTTC. Translated, it gives CSVVGESSYNEQFF.

The rearrangement joins TRBV3-1 (or the pseudogene TRBV3-2) to TRBJ1-5; D might be TRBD1 (5 bases). Germline V gene sequence: CDR1 LGHDT, CDR2 YNNKEL (reference sequence). Deletions cut 1 base from V and 0 bases from J, with 7 bases between. The CDR3 has 15 residues. The CDR3 DNA reads as TGTGCCAGCAGCCAAGGAGGACATAGCAATCAGCCCCAGCATTTT. Its translation is CASSQGGHSNQPQHF.

This chain joins TRBV6-5 and TRBJ1-2; TRBD1 is a possible D gene (6 bases). Trimming removed 6 bases at V and 2 bases at J, with 10 bases between. From germline, CDR1 is MNHEY and CDR2 SVGAGI. This CDR3 spans 13 amino acids. This chain's CDR3 is CASRGTTNYGYTF. Written as DNA, the CDR3 is TGTGCCAGCAGGGGGACAACCAACTATGGCTACACCTTC.

This chain uses TRBV19 with TRBJ1-1; no firm D call. The CDR3 has 14 residues. Germline lookup yields CDR1 LNHDA and CDR2 SQIVND (reference sequence). V was trimmed by 1 base and J by 2 bases, leaving 8 bases between them. CDR3 DNA sequence: TGTGCCAGTAGTATAGTGGGCCTCAACACTGAAGCTTTCTTT. It specifies CASSIVGLNTEAFF.

The chain combines TRBV30 with TRBJ2-3; a weak D match, TRBD2 (5 bases). Germline assignment: CDR1 GTSNPN and CDR2 SVGIG (reference sequence). The V and J ends lost 3 bases and 3 bases respectively, with 13 bases between them. The CDR3 consists of 14 residues. This CDR3 is CAWRKGPGTDTQYF. The CDR3 nucleotides are TGTGCCTGGAGAAAGGGCCCGGGGACAGATACGCAGTATTTT.

The chain uses TRBV4-3 and TRBJ1-4; D is unresolved. Germline V lookup: CDR1 LGHNA, CDR2 YSLEER. The V end was cut by 0 bases, the J end by 6 bases, with 11 bases between. This CDR3 region has 15 residues. The CDR3 here is CASSQEGRLHEKLFF. The CDR3 DNA reads TGCGCCAGCAGCCAAGAGGGGAGACTGCATGAAAAACTGTTTTTT.

The chain couples TRBV2 to TRBJ1-1, with 7 bases identical to TRBD1. Germline trimming cut 1 base from V and 3 bases from J; bases unmatched to any gene: 5. This CDR3 comprises 15 residues. Germline loops: CDR1 SNHLY, CDR2 FYNNEI. The CDR3 DNA is TGTGCCAGCAGTGAAGAGGGGGCGCGGTACACTGAAGCTTTCTTT. Amino acid sequence: CASSEEGARYTEAFF.

The rearrangement joins TRBV28 to TRBJ1-1; possibly TRBD1 for D (6 bases). The CDR3 has 15 residues. The V gene's germline CDR1 is MDHEN and CDR2 SYDVKM. V was shortened by 4 bases and J by 0 bases, with 12 bases between the two germline ends. CDR3 coding DNA: TGTGCCAGCAGTTCCCCCCAGGGGATGAACACTGAAGCTTTCTTT. Its translation is CASSSPQGMNTEAFF. Together with reference TRBV28 and TRBJ1-1, the CDR3 gives the full variable domain: DVKVTQSSRYLVKRTGEKVFLECVQDMDHENMFWYRQDPGLGLRLIYFSYDVKMKEKGDIPEGYSVSREKKERFSLILESASTNQTSMYLCASSSPQGMNTEAFFGQGTRLTVV.

The chain links TRBV28 to TRBJ1-2; D is possibly TRBD1 (6 bases). Trimming removed 5 bases from V and 2 bases from J, with 15 bases in between. The CDR3 extends over 15 amino acids. Germline V gene data show CDR1 as MDHEN and CDR2 as SYDVKM. CDR3 sequence: CASSPRGTMNYGYTF. DNA for the CDR3: TGTGCCAGCAGTCCTAGGGGGACAATGAACTATGGCTACACCTTC.

The chain employs TRBV30 and TRBJ2-2; TRBD1 agrees at 11 bases. J lost 4 bases, V lost 4 bases, and 11 bases had no gene match. The CDR3 length is 17 residues. In germline, CDR1 is GTSNPN, CDR2 SVGIG (reference sequence). CDR3 protein: CAWKNLFGTGGTGELFF. The CDR3 nucleotides are TGTGCCTGGAAGAACCTTTTCGGGACAGGGGGCACCGGGGAGCTGTTTTTT.

The chain couples TRBV6-5 to TRBJ1-5; 7 bases agree with TRBD1. Germline values: CDR1 MNHEY, CDR2 SVGAGI. The junction had 7 bases not matched to a gene; V was cut back by 6 bases and J by 8 bases. The CDR3 covers 13 residues. The CDR3 region has the DNA TGTGCCAGCAGGGGTGAAGGGGGCGAGCCCCAGCATTTT. Amino acids: CASRGEGGEPQHF.

The chain employs TRBV30 and TRBJ2-3, with 7 bases that match TRBD1. The CDR3 runs 13 residues. The junction had 5 bases not matched to a gene; V was cut back by 7 bases and J by 1 base. Germline V gene sequence: CDR1 GTSNPN, CDR2 SVGIG (reference sequence). The CDR3 here is CALTGRGTDTQYF. Written as DNA, the CDR3 is TGTGCCTTGACAGGGCGAGGCACAGATACGCAGTATTTT.

V is TRBV4-3 and J is TRBJ1-1; D is possibly TRBD1 (5 bases). The CDR3 covers 15 residues. Germline-derived CDR1 and CDR2 are LGHNA and YSLEER. V lost 0 bases and J 1 base, leaving 9 bases between the germline ends. CDR3 in amino acids: CASSQDGRGNTEAFF. CDR3 bases: TGCGCCAGCAGCCAAGATGGGAGGGGGAACACTGAAGCTTTCTTT.

This sequence joins TRBV5-6 and TRBJ1-1, with D unresolved. Trimming took 5 bases from V and 11 from J, leaving 22 bases between them. CDR1 and CDR2 from the germline V gene are SGHDT and YYEEEE. The CDR3 extends over 14 amino acids. The CDR3 loop reads CASRPERATESAFF. CDR3 nucleotides: TGTGCCAGCAGGCCTGAGAGGGCCACTGAATCGGCTTTCTTT.

The chain recombines TRBV4-1 with TRBJ1-2; a possible D gene is TRBD1 (6 bases). There are 13 residues in the CDR3. Trimming pared 8 bases from V and 4 bases from J, leaving 14 bases between. Per the germline V gene, CDR1 is MGHRA and CDR2 is YSYEKL. The CDR3 loop reads CASGTSILYGYTF. CDR3 DNA sequence: TGCGCCAGCGGGACATCTATCCTCTATGGCTACACCTTC.

This rearrangement joins TRBV5-1 to TRBJ2-5; 13 bases are a match to TRBD2. There are 17 residues in the CDR3. V dropped 4 bases and J dropped 0; count of bases not matched to a gene: 6. Germline V gene lookup returns CDR1 SGHRS and CDR2 YFSETQ. CDR3 region: CASSGGTSGAHQETQYF. CDR3 DNA sequence: TGCGCCAGCAGCGGCGGGACTAGCGGGGCCCACCAAGAGACCCAGTACTTC.

The rearrangement links TRBV6-2 or TRBV6-3 to TRBJ1-2; no firm D call. V dropped 6 bases and J dropped 2 bases, with 13 bases sitting between them. Germline assignment: CDR1 MNHEY and CDR2 SVGEGT. CDR3 length: 14 amino acids. The CDR3 region has the DNA TGTGCCAGCAGCCGACGAGGCGTCAACTATGGCTACACCTTC. It translates to CASSRRGVNYGYTF.

The chain couples TRBV6-6 to TRBJ1-2; TRBD1 aligns across 7 bases. This CDR3 has 14 amino acids. With 6 bases clipped from V and 3 bases from J, the junction kept 7 bases outside the gene matches. From germline, CDR1 is MNHNY and CDR2 SVGAGI (reference sequence). The CDR3 protein is CASRRNRGYYGYTF. CDR3 coding DNA: TGTGCCAGCAGGCGGAACAGGGGCTACTATGGCTACACCTTC.